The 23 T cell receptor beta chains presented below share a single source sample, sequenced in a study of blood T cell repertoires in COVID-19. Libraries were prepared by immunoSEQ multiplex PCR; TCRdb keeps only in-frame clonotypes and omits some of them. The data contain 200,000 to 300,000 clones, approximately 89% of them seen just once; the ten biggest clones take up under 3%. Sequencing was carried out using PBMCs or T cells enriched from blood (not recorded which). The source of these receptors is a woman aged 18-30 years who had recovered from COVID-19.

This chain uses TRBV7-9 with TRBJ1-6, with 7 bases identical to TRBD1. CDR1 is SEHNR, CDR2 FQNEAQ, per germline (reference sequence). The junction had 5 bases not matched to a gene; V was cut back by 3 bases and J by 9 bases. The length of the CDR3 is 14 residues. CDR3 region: CASSFQGEVSPLHF. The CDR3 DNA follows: TGTGCCAGCAGCTTTCAGGGGGAAGTTTCACCCCTCCACTTT.

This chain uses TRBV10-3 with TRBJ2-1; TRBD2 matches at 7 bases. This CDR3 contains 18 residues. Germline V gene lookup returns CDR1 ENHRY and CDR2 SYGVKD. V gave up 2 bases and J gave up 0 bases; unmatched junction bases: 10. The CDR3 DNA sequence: TGTGCCATCAGTGAGCCAGCCCTGCGCGGGAGCTCCTACAATGAGCAGTTCTTC. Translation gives CAISEPALRGSSYNEQFF.

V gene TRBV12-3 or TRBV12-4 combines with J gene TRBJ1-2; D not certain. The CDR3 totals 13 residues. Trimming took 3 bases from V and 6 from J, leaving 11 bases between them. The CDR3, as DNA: TGTGCCAGCAGTTTTCCCGAGACAAATGGCTACACCTTC. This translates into CASSFPETNGYTF.

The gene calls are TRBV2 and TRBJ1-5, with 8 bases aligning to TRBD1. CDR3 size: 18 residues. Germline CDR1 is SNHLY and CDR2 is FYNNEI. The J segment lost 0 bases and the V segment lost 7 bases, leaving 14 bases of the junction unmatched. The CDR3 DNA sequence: TGTGCCAGCAACGGACAGGGCGCCGGGGGTTATAGCAATCAGCCCCAGCATTTT. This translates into CASNGQGAGGYSNQPQHF.

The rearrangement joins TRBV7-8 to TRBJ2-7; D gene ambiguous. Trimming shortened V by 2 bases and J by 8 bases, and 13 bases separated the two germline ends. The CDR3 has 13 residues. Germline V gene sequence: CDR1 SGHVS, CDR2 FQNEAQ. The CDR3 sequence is CASSLTPDDKQYF. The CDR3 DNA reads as TGTGCCAGCAGCTTAACCCCAGACGACAAGCAGTACTTC.

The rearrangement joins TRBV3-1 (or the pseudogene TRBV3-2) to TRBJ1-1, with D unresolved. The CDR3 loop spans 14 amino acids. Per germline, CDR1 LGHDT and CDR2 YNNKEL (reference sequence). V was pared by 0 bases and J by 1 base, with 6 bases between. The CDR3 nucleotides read TGTGCCAGCAGCCAAGATCCCAGGAACACTGAAGCTTTCTTT. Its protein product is CASSQDPRNTEAFF.

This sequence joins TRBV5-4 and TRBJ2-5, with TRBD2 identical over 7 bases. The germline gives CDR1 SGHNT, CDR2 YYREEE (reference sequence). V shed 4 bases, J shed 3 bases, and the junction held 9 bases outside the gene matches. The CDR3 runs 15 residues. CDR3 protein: CASSTQRGLKETQYF. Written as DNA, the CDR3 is TGTGCCAGCAGCACCCAGCGGGGTCTCAAAGAGACCCAGTACTTC.

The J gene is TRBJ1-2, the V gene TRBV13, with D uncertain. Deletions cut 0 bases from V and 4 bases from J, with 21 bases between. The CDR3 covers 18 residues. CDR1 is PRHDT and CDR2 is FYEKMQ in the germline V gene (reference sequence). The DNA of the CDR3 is TGTGCCAGCAGCTTAGGCCTCCGTCAGGTCAAACGATCCTATGGCTACACCTTC. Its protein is CASSLGLRQVKRSYGYTF.

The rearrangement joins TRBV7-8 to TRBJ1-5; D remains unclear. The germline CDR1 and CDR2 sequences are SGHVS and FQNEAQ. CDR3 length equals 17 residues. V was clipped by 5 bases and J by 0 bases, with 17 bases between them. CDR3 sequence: CASSVRFRRGSNQPQHF. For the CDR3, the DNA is TGTGCCAGCAGCGTCCGGTTTAGGCGGGGTAGCAATCAGCCCCAGCATTTT.

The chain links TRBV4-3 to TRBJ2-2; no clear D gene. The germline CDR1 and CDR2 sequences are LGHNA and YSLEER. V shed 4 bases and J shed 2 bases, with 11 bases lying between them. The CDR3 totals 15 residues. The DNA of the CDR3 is TGCGCCAGCAGCCCTCGACGGGTAAACACCGGGGAGCTGTTTTTT. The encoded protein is CASSPRRVNTGELFF.

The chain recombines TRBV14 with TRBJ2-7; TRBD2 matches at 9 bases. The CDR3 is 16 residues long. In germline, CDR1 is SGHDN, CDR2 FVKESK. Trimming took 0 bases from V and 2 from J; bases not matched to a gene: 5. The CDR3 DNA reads TGTGCCAGCAGCCAAGAAGCGGGAGGCGTACCCTACGAGCAGTACTTC. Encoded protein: CASSQEAGGVPYEQYF.

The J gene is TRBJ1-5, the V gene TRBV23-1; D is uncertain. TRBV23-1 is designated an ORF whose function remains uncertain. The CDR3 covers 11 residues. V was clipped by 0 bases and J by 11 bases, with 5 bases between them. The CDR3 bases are TGCGCCAGCAGTCAATCGGCAACCCAGCATTTT. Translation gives CASSQSATQHF.

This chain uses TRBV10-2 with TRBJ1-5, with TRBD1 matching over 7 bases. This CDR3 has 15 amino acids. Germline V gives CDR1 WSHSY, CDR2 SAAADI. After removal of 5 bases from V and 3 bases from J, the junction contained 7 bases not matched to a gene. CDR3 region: CASSYTGAPNQPQHF. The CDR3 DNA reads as TGCGCCAGCAGTTATACAGGGGCACCCAATCAGCCCCAGCATTTT.

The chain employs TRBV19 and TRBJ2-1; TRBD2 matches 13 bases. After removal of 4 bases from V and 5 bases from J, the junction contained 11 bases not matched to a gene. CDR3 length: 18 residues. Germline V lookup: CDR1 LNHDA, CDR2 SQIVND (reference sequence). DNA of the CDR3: TGTGCCAGTAGTAAACTAACGGGACTAGCGGGGACTAACAATGAGCAGTTCTTC. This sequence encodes CASSKLTGLAGTNNEQFF.

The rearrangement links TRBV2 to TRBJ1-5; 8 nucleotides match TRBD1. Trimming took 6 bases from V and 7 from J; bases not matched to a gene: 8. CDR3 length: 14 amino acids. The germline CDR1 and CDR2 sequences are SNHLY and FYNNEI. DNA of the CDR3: TGTGCCAGCAGGGGGGACAGGAATCACCAGCCCCAGCATTTT. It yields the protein CASRGDRNHQPQHF.

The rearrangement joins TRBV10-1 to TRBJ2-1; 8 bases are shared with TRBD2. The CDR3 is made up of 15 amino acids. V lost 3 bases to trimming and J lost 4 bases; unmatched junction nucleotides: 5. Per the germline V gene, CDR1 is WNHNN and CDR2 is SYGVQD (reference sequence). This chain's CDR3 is CASSDAGGPYNEQFF. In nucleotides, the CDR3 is TGCGCCAGCAGTGACGCGGGAGGACCTTACAATGAGCAGTTCTTC.

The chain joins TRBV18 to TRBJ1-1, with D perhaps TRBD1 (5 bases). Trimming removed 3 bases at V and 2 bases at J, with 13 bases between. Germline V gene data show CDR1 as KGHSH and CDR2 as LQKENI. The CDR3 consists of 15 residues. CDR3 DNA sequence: TGTGCCAGCTCACCCAGTACGGGGGTCAACACTGAAGCTTTCTTT. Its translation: CASSPSTGVNTEAFF.

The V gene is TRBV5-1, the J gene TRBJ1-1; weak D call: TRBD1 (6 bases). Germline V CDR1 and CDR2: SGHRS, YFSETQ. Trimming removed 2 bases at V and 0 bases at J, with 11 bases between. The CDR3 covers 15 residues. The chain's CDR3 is CASSFVGAMNTEAFF. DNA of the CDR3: TGCGCCAGCAGCTTCGTGGGGGCCATGAACACTGAAGCTTTCTTT.

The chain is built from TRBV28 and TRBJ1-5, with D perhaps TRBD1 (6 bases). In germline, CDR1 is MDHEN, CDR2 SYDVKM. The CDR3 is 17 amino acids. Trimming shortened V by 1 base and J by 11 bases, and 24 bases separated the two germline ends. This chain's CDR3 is CASSLYLLGQGVFTQHF. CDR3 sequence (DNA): TGTGCCAGCAGTTTATATTTGCTGGGACAAGGCGTGTTTACCCAGCATTTT.

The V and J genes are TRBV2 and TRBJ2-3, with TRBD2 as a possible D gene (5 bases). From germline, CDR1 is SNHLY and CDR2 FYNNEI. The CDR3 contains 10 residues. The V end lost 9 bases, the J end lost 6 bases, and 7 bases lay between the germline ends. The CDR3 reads CARSGDTQYF. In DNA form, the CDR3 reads TGTGCCAGGTCGGGGGATACGCAGTATTTT.

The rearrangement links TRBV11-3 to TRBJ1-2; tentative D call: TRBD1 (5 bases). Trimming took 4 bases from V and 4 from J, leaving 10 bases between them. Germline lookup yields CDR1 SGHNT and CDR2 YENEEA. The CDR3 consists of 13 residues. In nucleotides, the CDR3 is TGTGCCAGCAGCTCTATAACAGGCTATGGCTACACCTTC. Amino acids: CASSSITGYGYTF. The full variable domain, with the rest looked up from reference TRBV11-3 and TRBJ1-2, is EAGVVQSPRYKIIEKKQPVAFWCNPISGHNTLYWYLQNLGQGPELLIRYENEEAVDDSQLPKDRFSAERLKGVDSTLKIQPAELGDSAVYLCASSSITGYGYTFGSGTRLTVV.

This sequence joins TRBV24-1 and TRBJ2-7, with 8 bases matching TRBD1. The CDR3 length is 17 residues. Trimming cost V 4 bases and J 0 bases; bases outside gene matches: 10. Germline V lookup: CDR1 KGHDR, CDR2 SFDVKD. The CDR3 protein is CATSEKQGDGSSYEQYF. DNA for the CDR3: TGTGCCACCAGTGAAAAACAGGGGGACGGGAGCTCCTACGAGCAGTACTTC.

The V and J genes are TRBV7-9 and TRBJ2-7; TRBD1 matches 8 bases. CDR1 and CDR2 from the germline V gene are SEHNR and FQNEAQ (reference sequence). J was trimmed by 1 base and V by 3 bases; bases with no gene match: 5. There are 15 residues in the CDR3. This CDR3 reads CASSFRQGPSYEQYF. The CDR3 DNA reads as TGTGCCAGCAGCTTTAGACAGGGGCCATCCTACGAGCAGTACTTC. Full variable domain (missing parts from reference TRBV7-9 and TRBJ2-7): DTGVSQNPRHKITKRGQNVTFRCDPISEHNRLYWYRQTLGQGPEFLTYFQNEAQLEKSRLLSDRFSAERPKGSFSTLEIQRTEQGDSAMYLCASSFRQGPSYEQYFGPGTRLTVT.